This T cell receptor beta chain was found in a study of control samples from healthy donors and cancer patients. The data were produced by immunoSEQ multiplex PCR, yet TCRdb's version contains in-frame clones alone and is incomplete. The sample has around 120,000 clones; 87% are singletons. The CDR3 spans 18 residues. CDR1 and CDR2 from the germline V gene are KGHSH and LQKENI. J lost 6 bases, V lost 3 bases, and 17 bases had no gene match. The receptor was derived from a man aged 35 to 55 in good health. The specimen was blood. The chain combines TRBV18 with TRBJ2-3, with 8 bases fitting TRBD1. The CDR3 reads CASSPSYPGQGISDTQYF. The CDR3 coding sequence is TGTGCCAGCTCACCGTCTTATCCCGGACAGGGTATTTCGGATACGCAGTATTTT.